The next 28 T cell receptor beta chains were all read from a single sample in a study of a mutant IDH1 vaccine in newly diagnosed glioma. Time point meaning: baseline, week 1 (first vaccination visit). The treatment denotes: pre-vaccination baseline after standard-of-care therapy. Produced via immunoSEQ multiplex PCR; TCRdb's table is partial and in-frame only. The table lists under 35,000 clones, approximately 90% of them singletons. Material: PBMCs, obtained from a glioma patient treated with radiotherapy, temozolomide or both. The origin of the receptors is a middle-aged woman with glioma.

The chain carries TRBV6-1 and TRBJ1-4; D ambiguous. With 2 bases removed from V and 1 base from J, the gap between germline ends came to 5 bases. This CDR3 has 14 amino acids. Germline values: CDR1 MNHNS, CDR2 SASEGT. The CDR3 sequence is CASSEQRTNEKLFF. The CDR3 nucleotides are TGTGCCAGCAGTGAACAGAGAACTAATGAAAAACTGTTTTTT.

This clone has only one observation. The chain links TRBV7-2 to TRBJ2-7, with a possible D match to TRBD1 (5 bases). Trimming stripped 4 bases from V and 0 bases from J, with 10 bases between. The CDR3 runs 14 residues. Germline lookup yields CDR1 SGHTA and CDR2 FQGNSA. CDR3 bases: TGTGCCAGCAGCTGGGGCCGGAACTCCTACGAGCAGTACTTC. Protein: CASSWGRNSYEQYF. Using reference TRBV7-2 and TRBJ2-7 for the parts outside the CDR3, the full variable domain is GAGVSQSPSNKVTEKGKDVELRCDPISGHTALYWYRQSLGQGLEFLIYFQGNSAPDKSGLPSDRFSAERTGGSVSTLTIQRTQQEDSAVYLCASSWGRNSYEQYFGPGTRLTVT.

This sequence joins TRBV6-4 and TRBJ1-5; weak D call: TRBD1 (5 bases). Germline CDR1 reads MRHNA; CDR2 reads SNTAGT. The CDR3 is 14 residues long. The V and J ends lost 5 bases and 2 bases respectively, with 10 bases between them. This chain's CDR3 is CASSPQGGNQPQHF. CDR3 coding DNA: TGTGCCAGCAGTCCTCAGGGTGGCAATCAGCCCCAGCATTTT.

This clone has only a few counts. The chain links TRBV2 to TRBJ1-5; 7 bases are shared with TRBD1. The V segment lost 3 bases and the J segment 0 bases; nucleotides outside the gene matches: 5. CDR1 is SNHLY, CDR2 FYNNEI, per germline. This CDR3 comprises 16 residues. The CDR3 protein is CASSDPGTASNQPQHF. CDR3 nucleotides: TGTGCCAGCAGTGACCCTGGGACAGCTAGCAATCAGCCCCAGCATTTT. The full variable domain, with the rest looked up from reference TRBV2 and TRBJ1-5, is EPEVTQTPSHQVTQMGQEVILRCVPISNHLYFYWYRQILGQKVEFLVSFYNNEISEKSEIFDDQFSVERPDGSNFTLKIRSTKLEDSAMYFCASSDPGTASNQPQHFGDGTRLSIL.

J is TRBJ2-3 and V is TRBV4-3; no reliable D call. The V gene lost 3 bases and the J gene lost 2 bases, with 15 bases spanning the gap. The CDR3 spans 16 residues. In germline, CDR1 is LGHNA, CDR2 YSLEER. CDR3 protein: CASSHPDNLYTDTQYF. The CDR3, as DNA: TGCGCCAGCAGCCATCCCGACAATCTATACACAGATACGCAGTATTTT.

The chain joins TRBV6-1 to TRBJ2-7, with 7 bases fitting TRBD1. The junction had 8 bases not matched to a gene; V was cut back by 5 bases and J by 4 bases. CDR1 is MNHNS and CDR2 is SASEGT in the germline V gene. The CDR3 has 14 residues. The CDR3 region is CASSLGGEGYEQYF. The CDR3 DNA follows: TGTGCCAGCAGTCTAGGGGGCGAGGGGTACGAGCAGTACTTC.

V is TRBV7-8 and J is TRBJ2-2; D ambiguous. V lost 8 bases to trimming and J lost 6 bases, with 10 bases between them. Germline values: CDR1 SGHVS, CDR2 FQNEAQ. The CDR3 consists of 12 residues. The CDR3 reads CASGRLAGELFF. The CDR3 DNA follows: TGTGCCAGCGGCAGGTTAGCCGGGGAGCTGTTTTTT.

The V gene is TRBV30, the J gene TRBJ1-5; 9 nucleotides line up with TRBD1. The CDR3 has 15 residues. Germline V gene data show CDR1 as GTSNPN and CDR2 as SVGIG (reference sequence). The J segment lost 7 bases and the V segment lost 2 bases, leaving 9 bases of the junction unmatched. The CDR3 DNA reads as TGTGCCTGGAGTATGACAGGGGGAGATGGGCAGCCCCAGCATTTT. This encodes CAWSMTGGDGQPQHF. Filled out from reference TRBV30 and TRBJ1-5, the complete variable domain reads SQTIHQWPATLVQPVGSPLSLECTVEGTSNPNLYWYRQAAGRGLQLLFYSVGIGQISSEVPQNLSASRPQDRQFILSSKKLLLSDSGFYLCAWSMTGGDGQPQHFGDGTRLSIL.

This clone was seen only a few times. The rearrangement joins TRBV25-1 to TRBJ1-1; possibly TRBD1 for D (6 bases). V was cut by 1 base and J by 3 bases, with 21 bases left in between. CDR3 length: 18 residues. Looked up from germline, CDR1 is MGHDK and CDR2 is SYGVNS. CDR3 region: CASSECRTEPFSDTEAFF. The CDR3 nucleotides read TGTGCCAGCAGTGAATGCCGGACAGAACCCTTTTCTGACACTGAAGCTTTCTTT.

The chain is built from TRBV7-6 and TRBJ2-5, with 7 bases fitting TRBD1. The trim removed 4 bases at V and 1 base at J, leaving 3 bases unmatched. The CDR3 length is 14 residues. Germline CDR1 SGHVS, CDR2 FNYEAQ. For the CDR3, the DNA is TGTGCCAGCAGCTCCGGGACAGCCCAAGAGACCCAGTACTTC. Amino acid sequence: CASSSGTAQETQYF.

V and J are TRBV7-2 and TRBJ1-6, with a tentative D call TRBD1 (5 bases). V was cut by 5 bases and J by 10 bases, with 18 bases left in between. CDR1 and CDR2 from the germline V gene are SGHTA and FQGNSA. This CDR3 is 15 amino acids long. CDR3 in amino acids: CASSASGGGISPLHF. CDR3 nucleotides: TGTGCCAGCAGCGCGTCCGGGGGAGGGATCTCACCCCTCCACTTT.

The CDR3 sequence is CASSTNTRGVNYGYTF. CDR3 DNA sequence: TGTGCCAGCAGTACAAATACCCGGGGAGTAAACTATGGCTACACCTTC. V usage is TRBV28 and J usage is TRBJ1-2; D remains ambiguous. The V and J ends lost 5 bases and 2 bases respectively, with 18 bases between them. The CDR3 loop spans 16 amino acids. Germline CDR1 reads MDHEN; CDR2 reads SYDVKM.

The V gene is TRBV5-1, the J gene TRBJ1-4, with no clear D. The CDR3 contains 15 residues. Trimming cost V 1 base and J 0 bases, with 7 bases left between them. Germline loops: CDR1 SGHRS, CDR2 YFSETQ. The CDR3: CASSLTVATNEKLFF. CDR3 nucleotides: TGCGCCAGCAGCTTGACAGTTGCAACTAATGAAAAACTGTTTTTT.

Written as DNA, the CDR3 is TGTGCCAGTATTCCCACGGACAGGAACACTGAAGCTTTCTTT. It yields the protein CASIPTDRNTEAFF. The V and J genes are TRBV19 and TRBJ1-1, with D tentatively TRBD1 (6 bases). The CDR3 spans 14 residues. Trimming cost V 7 bases and J 1 base, with 13 bases left between them. Germline V gene lookup returns CDR1 LNHDA and CDR2 SQIVND (reference sequence).

The V and J genes are TRBV2 and TRBJ2-1, with 8 nucleotides matching TRBD2. From germline, CDR1 is SNHLY and CDR2 FYNNEI. V lost 3 bases, J lost 2 bases, and 6 bases stayed unmatched. CDR3 size: 16 residues. This chain's CDR3 is CASSEGLAGPYNEQFF. The CDR3 DNA reads TGTGCCAGCAGTGAGGGCCTAGCGGGCCCCTACAATGAGCAGTTCTTC.

This clone was recorded only once. This sequence joins TRBV14 and TRBJ2-3; 8 bases agree with TRBD2. From germline, CDR1 is SGHDN and CDR2 FVKESK. The CDR3 contains 14 residues. V dropped 3 bases and J dropped 9; count of bases not matched to a gene: 8. The CDR3 DNA follows: TGTGCCAGCAGCCACGGACTAGCCGCTGGAACGCAGTATTTT. This gives the protein CASSHGLAAGTQYF.

This clone was observed a few times. The gene calls are TRBV29-1 and TRBJ1-1; D gene ambiguous. V lost 8 bases to trimming and J lost 0 bases, with 13 bases between them. The germline gives CDR1 SQVTM, CDR2 ANQGSEA. CDR3 length: 13 amino acids. The CDR3 nucleotides read TGCAGCACTGCTGTCGGTTTGAACACTGAAGCTTTCTTT. This gives the protein CSTAVGLNTEAFF.

This chain uses TRBV2 with TRBJ2-2, with unresolved D. Germline values: CDR1 SNHLY, CDR2 FYNNEI. The CDR3 extends over 14 amino acids. The V gene lost 6 bases and the J gene lost 0 bases, with 8 bases spanning the gap. The CDR3: CASSRHANTGELFF. As DNA, the CDR3 is TGTGCCAGCAGCCGCCACGCGAACACCGGGGAGCTGTTTTTT.

The rearrangement uses TRBV19 and TRBJ2-2; D is perhaps TRBD1 or TRBD2 (5 bases each). Germline CDR1 and CDR2: LNHDA and SQIVND (reference sequence). The CDR3 has 15 residues. Trimming cost V 4 bases and J 2 bases, with 11 bases left between them. The DNA of the CDR3 is TGTGCCAGTAGTAGCCGGGACCCAAACACCGGGGAGCTGTTTTTT. Protein product: CASSSRDPNTGELFF.

The chain has TRBV30 and TRBJ2-7; the match to TRBD2 covers 10 bases. This CDR3 contains 13 residues. Trimming at V came to 8 bases and at J to 6 bases, leaving 10 bases not matched to a gene. The V gene's germline CDR1 is GTSNPN and CDR2 SVGIG (reference sequence). CDR3 protein: CAGEREGRSEQYF. For the CDR3, the DNA is TGTGCCGGAGAGCGGGAGGGCCGTTCCGAGCAGTACTTC.

The chain is built from TRBV4-1 and TRBJ2-2; 8 nucleotides match TRBD2. Germline V gives CDR1 MGHRA, CDR2 YSYEKL. V lost 0 bases and J lost 4; bases outside the gene matches: 10. The CDR3 is 18 residues long. CDR3 in amino acids: CASSQDTSGGAPTGELFF. CDR3 coding DNA: TGCGCCAGCAGCCAAGATACCAGCGGGGGCGCCCCCACCGGGGAGCTGTTTTTT.

The gene calls are TRBV5-1 and TRBJ2-7, with TRBD1 identical over 11 bases. CDR1 and CDR2 from the germline V gene are SGHRS and YFSETQ. The CDR3 is 15 residues long. The J segment lost 7 bases and the V segment lost 1 base, leaving 7 bases of the junction unmatched. The CDR3, as DNA: TGCGCCAGCAGCTTGACAGGACAGGGGGCCGGGGAGCAGTACTTC. Encoded protein: CASSLTGQGAGEQYF.

The chain is built from TRBV5-1 and TRBJ1-2; the match to TRBD1 covers 11 bases. V gave up 0 bases and J gave up 4 bases; unmatched junction bases: 2. CDR1 is SGHRS, CDR2 YFSETQ, per germline. CDR3 length: 15 residues. For the CDR3, the DNA is TGCGCCAGCAGCTTGGGGGGACAGGGGGTCTATGGCTACACCTTC. Residues: CASSLGGQGVYGYTF.

The CDR3 spells CASSLAIGRGVNTDTQYF. CDR3 in DNA: TGTGCCAGCAGCTTGGCCATCGGACGGGGGGTTAACACAGATACGCAGTATTTT. This rearrangement joins TRBV5-4 to TRBJ2-3; 7 bases align to TRBD2. Germline CDR1 and CDR2: SGHNT and YYREEE (reference sequence). V dropped 0 bases and J dropped 2; count of bases not matched to a gene: 12. The CDR3 length is 18 residues.

This clone occurred a few times. CDR3 nucleotides: TGTGCCAGCAGCTTAGCCACAGGGGGCATTAATGAAAAACTGTTTTTT. Translating gives CASSLATGGINEKLFF. The chain recombines TRBV7-2 with TRBJ1-4; 9 positions match TRBD1. The CDR3 is 16 residues long. The ends lost 0 bases at V and 4 bases at J; junction bases unmatched: 3. Looked up from germline, CDR1 is SGHTA and CDR2 is FQGNSA. The full variable domain, rest sourced from reference TRBV7-2 and TRBJ1-4, is GAGVSQSPSNKVTEKGKDVELRCDPISGHTALYWYRQSLGQGLEFLIYFQGNSAPDKSGLPSDRFSAERTGGSVSTLTIQRTQQEDSAVYLCASSLATGGINEKLFFGSGTQLSVL.

This chain links TRBV25-1 with TRBJ1-1; D is unresolved. Germline V gene sequence: CDR1 MGHDK, CDR2 SYGVNS. CDR3 length: 12 residues. V lost 3 bases and J lost 9, with 11 bases in between. CDR3 sequence (DNA): TGTGCCAGCAGTGAGGATAAGGCCCAAGCTTTCTTT. Residues: CASSEDKAQAFF.

The chain carries TRBV7-9 and TRBJ1-1; TRBD1 matches at 7 bases. Germline V lookup: CDR1 SEHNR, CDR2 FQNEAQ (reference sequence). The trim removed 6 bases at V and 1 base at J, leaving 11 bases unmatched. The CDR3 loop spans 16 amino acids. CDR3 nucleotides: TGTGCCAGCAGGCCTAGACAGGGAGGGAAGAACACTGAAGCTTTCTTT. This sequence encodes CASRPRQGGKNTEAFF.

The chain recombines TRBV10-3 with TRBJ2-1; the match to TRBD2 covers 16 bases. Per the germline V gene, CDR1 is ENHRY and CDR2 is SYGVKD. CDR3 size: 14 residues. V trimming: 11 bases; J trimming: 7 bases; junction bases outside the gene matches: 5. The CDR3 spells CAASGLAGGNEQFF. The CDR3 coding sequence is TGTGCCGCGTCGGGACTAGCGGGAGGGAATGAGCAGTTCTTC.